Listed below are T cell receptor beta chains from one sample, sequenced in a study of blood T cell repertoires in COVID-19. The data were produced by immunoSEQ multiplex PCR, yet TCRdb's version contains in-frame clones alone and is incomplete. The sample includes under 85,000 clones, about 86% seen only once; the top ten take approximately 17%. What was sequenced was peripheral blood. The receptors originated from an elderly man in a cohort sampled during active COVID-19. CDR3s include the opening cysteine and the closing phenylalanine or tryptophan.

v_gene	CDR3aa
TRBV24-1	CATSVSGGAREQFF
TRBV10-1	CASSELEVQGVPPNYGYTF
TRBV29-1	CSATTGGSNEKLFF
TRBV19	CASSIDGRKAQHF
TRBV2	CASSELAGGQPQHF
TRBV5-1	CASSLGPQGSNTEAFF
TRBV6-5	CASSRGQDSNQPQHF
TRBV7-2	CASSLSLAGISGEQFF
TRBV28	CASSFWLTSEDYNEQFF
TRBV19	CASSIVWAGGSNQPQHF
TRBV28	CATRKEGQAGARYF
TRBV6-1	CASSEAGTVKAFF
TRBV7-2	CASSLWRENIQYF
TRBV19	CASSTRGGDPWYEQYF